A single sample gave rise to the 22 T cell receptor beta chains below, sequenced in a study of PD-1 blockade in classical Hodgkin lymphoma. Clones were sequenced by immunoSEQ multiplex PCR, and TCRdb holds only the in-frame ones, with some missing. The sample gives more than 60,000 clones, around 90% of which show up once; 7.5% to 10% is in the top ten. Every single patient, without exception, relapsed after autologous stem cell transplantation, and brentuximab vedotin exposure varied. The material was peripheral blood mononuclear cells (PBMCs), obtained at baseline. Receptors were obtained from a human donor with classical Hodgkin lymphoma.

The V and J genes are TRBV5-4 and TRBJ2-7; D is ambiguous. Trimming took 4 bases from V and 4 from J, leaving 15 bases between them. Germline CDR1 is SGHNT and CDR2 is YYREEE (reference sequence). CDR3 length equals 14 residues. The CDR3 spells CASSPRTRPYEQYF. The CDR3 region has the DNA TGTGCCAGCAGCCCCCGGACCAGACCGTACGAGCAGTACTTC.

The J gene is TRBJ2-1, the V gene TRBV6-5, with 8 bases fitting TRBD1. CDR1 is MNHEY, CDR2 SVGAGI, per germline. This CDR3 is 14 amino acids long. J lost 2 bases, V lost 6 bases, and 3 bases had no gene match. The CDR3 sequence: CASSLQGAYNEQFF. The CDR3 region has the DNA TGTGCCAGCAGCCTACAGGGGGCCTACAATGAGCAGTTCTTC.

The chain links TRBV28 to TRBJ1-2, with D unresolved. The germline V gene has CDR1 MDHEN and CDR2 SYDVKM. V was cut by 3 bases and J by 2 bases, with 7 bases left in between. The CDR3 covers 13 residues. CDR3 protein: CASSLGQNYGYTF. The DNA of the CDR3 is TGTGCCAGCAGTTTGGGCCAGAACTATGGCTACACCTTC.

The J gene is TRBJ2-5, the V gene TRBV5-1, with 8 bases lining up with TRBD1. The germline CDR1 and CDR2 sequences are SGHRS and YFSETQ. This CDR3 is 16 amino acids long. Trimming took 4 bases from V and 4 from J; bases not matched to a gene: 12. The CDR3 loop reads CASSAAGGTGRETQYF. The DNA for the CDR3 is TGCGCCAGCAGCGCCGCAGGGGGCACGGGTCGAGAGACCCAGTACTTC.

The V call is TRBV7-9, the J call TRBJ2-4; 7 bases match TRBD1. The CDR3 extends over 18 amino acids. V lost 3 bases to trimming and J lost 5 bases; unmatched junction nucleotides: 16. CDR1 SEHNR and CDR2 FQNEAQ come from the germline V gene (reference sequence). The CDR3 bases are TGTGCCAGCAGCTTCTTACAGGGGCCAAGGGGTCCGGAAAACATTCAGTACTTC. Translated, it gives CASSFLQGPRGPENIQYF.

The chain's CDR3 is CASSVANIGNYGYTF. The CDR3 region has the DNA TGTGCCAGCAGCGTAGCGAACATTGGGAACTATGGCTACACCTTC. The genes are TRBV9 and TRBJ1-2; D gene unclear. The length of the CDR3 is 15 residues. Trimming took off 0 bases at V and 2 bases at J, with 11 bases between the two ends. Germline CDR1 reads SGDLS; CDR2 reads YYNGEE.

As DNA, the CDR3 is TGTGCCAGCAGCTTAAAACCGAACACTGAAGCTTTCTTT. It codes for CASSLKPNTEAFF. This chain connects TRBV11-2 to TRBJ1-1, with D unresolved. Germline V gene data show CDR1 as SGHAT and CDR2 as FQNNGV. This CDR3 is built from 13 residues. Trimming left V 2 bases short and J 1 base short, with 5 bases between.

J is TRBJ2-1 and V is TRBV7-9; D unresolved. V lost 7 bases to trimming and J lost 2 bases, with 12 bases between them. CDR3 length equals 14 residues. CDR1 is SEHNR and CDR2 is FQNEAQ in the germline V gene (reference sequence). In DNA form, the CDR3 reads TGTGCCAGCACCACAACTGGCGCCTACAATGAGCAGTTCTTC. Translation: CASTTTGAYNEQFF.

This clone was seen only once. The rearrangement joins TRBV9 to TRBJ2-6, with D maybe TRBD2 (6 bases). CDR1 and CDR2 (germline): SGDLS, YYNGEE. The V and J ends lost 5 bases and 0 bases respectively, with 18 bases between them. The CDR3 has 18 amino acids. CDR3 in amino acids: CASSSLGGTSSGANVLTF. The CDR3 nucleotides read TGTGCCAGCAGTTCCCTGGGGGGAACGAGCTCTGGGGCCAACGTCCTGACTTTC.

The chain links TRBV11-2 to TRBJ1-4; D is undetermined. Germline lookup yields CDR1 SGHAT and CDR2 FQNNGV. V was shortened by 5 bases and J by 2 bases, with 12 bases between the two germline ends. CDR3 size: 15 residues. The CDR3: CASSAHGLTNEKLFF. CDR3 sequence (DNA): TGTGCCAGCAGCGCCCACGGGCTTACTAATGAAAAACTGTTTTTT. Full variable domain (remainder filled in from reference TRBV11-2 and TRBJ1-4): EAGVAQSPRYKIIEKRQSVAFWCNPISGHATLYWYQQILGQGPKLLIQFQNNGVVDDSQLPKDRFSAERLKGVDSTLKIQPAKLEDSAVYLCASSAHGLTNEKLFFGSGTQLSVL.

The chain couples TRBV5-6 to TRBJ1-6, with 9 bases that match TRBD1. Unmatched junction bases numbered 6, after V lost 5 bases and J lost 9 bases. This CDR3 region has 14 residues. The germline CDR1 and CDR2 sequences are SGHDT and YYEEEE. The CDR3 reads CASSPGQGPSPLHF. The CDR3 DNA sequence: TGTGCCAGCAGTCCGGGACAGGGCCCTTCACCCCTCCACTTT.

This clone was seen only once. The J gene is TRBJ2-3, the V gene TRBV28, with 11 bases fitting TRBD1. This CDR3 region has 15 residues. The V segment lost 0 bases and the J segment 6 bases; nucleotides outside the gene matches: 2. The germline CDR1 and CDR2 sequences are MDHEN and SYDVKM. DNA for the CDR3: TGTGCCAGCAGTTTATGGGACAGGGGGCGCGATACGCAGTATTTT. This encodes CASSLWDRGRDTQYF. Full variable domain (outside the CDR3, taken from reference TRBV28 and TRBJ2-3): DVKVTQSSRYLVKRTGEKVFLECVQDMDHENMFWYRQDPGLGLRLIYFSYDVKMKEKGDIPEGYSVSREKKERFSLILESASTNQTSMYLCASSLWDRGRDTQYFGPGTRLTVL.

The J gene is TRBJ1-4, the V gene TRBV18; D perhaps matches TRBD1 (6 bases). CDR3 length: 14 amino acids. Trimming pared 6 bases from V and 5 bases from J, leaving 13 bases between. Germline CDR1 reads KGHSH; CDR2 reads LQKENI. CDR3 nucleotides: TGTGCCAGCTCCCGGGACAACGGGAATGAAAAACTGTTTTTT. This gives the protein CASSRDNGNEKLFF.

This chain joins TRBV27 and TRBJ1-5, with 7 nucleotides matching TRBD1. The CDR3 loop spans 13 amino acids. Germline V CDR1 and CDR2: MNHEY, SMNVEV (reference sequence). Germline trimming cut 8 bases from V and 6 bases from J; bases unmatched to any gene: 7. Written as DNA, the CDR3 is TGTGCCAGCCGGGACAGTGGGGGTCAGCCCCAGCATTTT. This sequence encodes CASRDSGGQPQHF.

The chain uses TRBV2 and TRBJ1-5, with D tentatively TRBD1 (5 bases). The V gene lost 9 bases and the J gene lost 0 bases, with 12 bases spanning the gap. The CDR3 contains 14 residues. Germline CDR1 and CDR2: SNHLY and FYNNEI. CDR3 loop: CASTGGYSNQPQHF. As DNA, the CDR3 is TGTGCCAGTACAGGAGGCTATAGCAATCAGCCCCAGCATTTT.

V is TRBV9 and J is TRBJ2-1; tentatively, D is TRBD2 (6 bases). Germline V gives CDR1 SGDLS, CDR2 YYNGEE. Trimming took off 7 bases at V and 2 bases at J, with 10 bases between the two ends. This CDR3 has 13 residues. CDR3 sequence: CASARGTYNEQFF. The CDR3 DNA follows: TGTGCCAGCGCGCGGGGAACCTACAATGAGCAGTTCTTC.

The chain joins TRBV13 to TRBJ2-3; 14 nucleotides agree with TRBD2. Germline V gives CDR1 PRHDT, CDR2 FYEKMQ (reference sequence). V was clipped by 7 bases and J by 4 bases; unmatched bases: 16. The CDR3 length is 19 residues. CDR3 protein: CASTHREPGLAGVSDTQYF. The CDR3 coding sequence is TGTGCCAGCACCCACAGGGAACCGGGACTAGCGGGAGTTTCAGATACGCAGTATTTT.

This clone was detected once. The chain's CDR3 is CASTGRYGYTF. The DNA for the CDR3 is TGTGCCAGCACGGGGCGCTATGGCTACACCTTC. The gene calls are TRBV2 and TRBJ1-2; D possibly corresponds to TRBD1 (5 bases). CDR3 length equals 11 residues. V gave up 7 bases and J gave up 4 bases, with 7 bases separating them. Germline CDR1 reads SNHLY; CDR2 reads FYNNEI. The whole variable domain, filled in from reference TRBV2 and TRBJ1-2, reads EPEVTQTPSHQVTQMGQEVILRCVPISNHLYFYWYRQILGQKVEFLVSFYNNEISEKSEIFDDQFSVERPDGSNFTLKIRSTKLEDSAMYFCASTGRYGYTFGSGTRLTVV.

This chain joins TRBV7-2 and TRBJ2-1; 10 bases map to TRBD2. This CDR3 region has 16 residues. Germline values: CDR1 SGHTA, CDR2 FQGNSA. With 5 bases clipped from V and 3 bases from J, the junction kept 7 bases outside the gene matches. CDR3 sequence (DNA): TGTGCCAGCAGCCGGAGCGGGGGGGCTCTCTACAATGAGCAGTTCTTC. The encoded protein is CASSRSGGALYNEQFF.

The chain carries TRBV28 and TRBJ2-1; 9 bases are shared with TRBD2. The CDR3 contains 16 residues. Germline trimming cut 3 bases from V and 1 base from J; bases unmatched to any gene: 4. Germline CDR1 MDHEN, CDR2 SYDVKM. CDR3: CASSFLTSGSYNEQFF. CDR3 in DNA: TGTGCCAGCAGTTTCCTGACTAGCGGATCCTACAATGAGCAGTTCTTC.

The CDR3 protein is CASSAREAPYEQYF. DNA of the CDR3: TGTGCCAGCAGCGCACGGGAGGCCCCCTACGAGCAGTACTTC. The rearrangement joins TRBV6-1 to TRBJ2-5; 7 bases fit TRBD2. The J call may not be correct, given that the DNA end is closer to TRBJ2-7. This CDR3 comprises 14 residues. The germline CDR1 and CDR2 sequences are MNHNS and SASEGT.

The V call is TRBV7-8, the J call TRBJ1-4, with D hard to call. The V and J ends lost 3 bases and 0 bases respectively, with 5 bases between them. The CDR3 sequence is 14 residues long. CDR1 and CDR2 (germline): SGHVS, FQNEAQ. CDR3 DNA: TGTGCCAGCAGCTTGGGGACAACTAATGAAAAACTGTTTTTT. It is translated as CASSLGTTNEKLFF. The whole variable domain, filled in from reference TRBV7-8 and TRBJ1-4, reads GAGVSQSPRYKVAKRGQDVALRCDPISGHVSLFWYQQALGQGPEFLTYFQNEAQLDKSGLPSDRFFAERPEGSVSTLKIQRTQQEDSAVYLCASSLGTTNEKLFFGSGTQLSVL.